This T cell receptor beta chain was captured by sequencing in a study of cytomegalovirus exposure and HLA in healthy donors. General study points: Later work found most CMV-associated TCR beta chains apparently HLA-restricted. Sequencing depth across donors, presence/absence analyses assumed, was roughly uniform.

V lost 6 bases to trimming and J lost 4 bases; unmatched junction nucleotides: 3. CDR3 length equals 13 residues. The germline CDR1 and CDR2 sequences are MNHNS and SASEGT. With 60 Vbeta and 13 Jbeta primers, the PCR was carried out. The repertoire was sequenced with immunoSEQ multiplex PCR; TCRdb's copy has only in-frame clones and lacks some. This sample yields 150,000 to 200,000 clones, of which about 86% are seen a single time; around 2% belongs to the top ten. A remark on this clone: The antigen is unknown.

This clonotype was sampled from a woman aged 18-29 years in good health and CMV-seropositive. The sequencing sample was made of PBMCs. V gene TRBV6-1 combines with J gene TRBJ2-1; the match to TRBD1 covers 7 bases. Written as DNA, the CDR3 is TGTGCCAGCAGCCTGACAGGGTACAATGAGCAGTTCTTC. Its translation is CASSLTGYNEQFF.